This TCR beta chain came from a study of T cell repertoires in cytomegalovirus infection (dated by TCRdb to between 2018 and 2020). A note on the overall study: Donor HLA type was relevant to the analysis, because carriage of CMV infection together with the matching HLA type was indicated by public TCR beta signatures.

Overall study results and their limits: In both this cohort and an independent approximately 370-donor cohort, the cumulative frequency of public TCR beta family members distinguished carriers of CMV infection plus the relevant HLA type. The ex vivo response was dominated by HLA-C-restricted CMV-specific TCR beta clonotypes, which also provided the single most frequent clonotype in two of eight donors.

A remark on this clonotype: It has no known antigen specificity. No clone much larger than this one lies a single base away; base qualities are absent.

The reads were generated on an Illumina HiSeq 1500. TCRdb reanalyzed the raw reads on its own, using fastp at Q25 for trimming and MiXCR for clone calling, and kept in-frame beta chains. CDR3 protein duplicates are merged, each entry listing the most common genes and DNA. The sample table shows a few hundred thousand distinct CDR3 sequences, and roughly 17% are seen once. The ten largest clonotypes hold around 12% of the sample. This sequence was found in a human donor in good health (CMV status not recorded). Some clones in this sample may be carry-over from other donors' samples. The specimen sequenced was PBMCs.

The CDR3 in this case is CSAWTNEKLFF. The DNA sequence reads TGCAGTGCGTGGACTAATGAAAAACTGTTTTTT. The V and J genes are TRBV20-1 and TRBJ1-4; no D gene is confidently identified. Trimming at the junction amounts to 6 bases on V and 2 bases on J, and the germline ends lie 4 bases apart. For CDR1 and CDR2, the germline V gene (reference sequence) lists DFQATT and SNEGSKA. Measured from the cysteine to the phenylalanine, the CDR3 is 11 residues long. Solely the CDR3 DNA is kept, with 33 bases framed from the first base.